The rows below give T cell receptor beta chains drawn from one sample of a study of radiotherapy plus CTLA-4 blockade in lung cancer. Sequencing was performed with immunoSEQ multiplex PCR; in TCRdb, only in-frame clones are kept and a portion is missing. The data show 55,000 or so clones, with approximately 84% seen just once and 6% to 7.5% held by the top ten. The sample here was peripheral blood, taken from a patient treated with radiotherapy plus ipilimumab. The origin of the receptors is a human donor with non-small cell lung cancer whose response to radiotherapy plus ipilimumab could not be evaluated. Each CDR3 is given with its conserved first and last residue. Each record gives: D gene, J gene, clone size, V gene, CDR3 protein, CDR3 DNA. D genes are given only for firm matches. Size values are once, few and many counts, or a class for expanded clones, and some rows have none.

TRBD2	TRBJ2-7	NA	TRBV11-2	CASSPLAGGYEQYF	TGTGCCAGCAGCCCTCTAGCGGGGGGTTACGAGCAGTACTTC
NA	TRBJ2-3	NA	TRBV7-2	CASSLWGGITDTQYF	TGTGCCAGCAGCTTATGGGGCGGGATAACAGATACGCAGTATTTT
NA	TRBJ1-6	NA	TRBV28	CASTRGSSNSPLHF	TGTGCCAGCACTCGGGGGTCGAGTAATTCACCCCTCCACTTT
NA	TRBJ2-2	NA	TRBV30	CAWSVRGTGELFF	TGTGCCTGGAGTGTACGAGGTACCGGGGAGCTGTTTTTT
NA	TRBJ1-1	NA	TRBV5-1	CASSLAPAVNTEAFF	TGCGCCAGCAGCTTGGCCCCGGCGGTCAACACTGAAGCTTTCTTT
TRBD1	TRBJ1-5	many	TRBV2	CASSPGQGNQPQHF	TGTGCCAGCAGTCCGGGACAGGGGAATCAGCCCCAGCATTTT
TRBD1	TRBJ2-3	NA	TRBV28	CASSPGQGEDTQYF	TGTGCCAGCAGTCCCGGACAGGGCGAAGATACGCAGTATTTT
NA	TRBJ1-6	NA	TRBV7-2	CASSLGQSNSPLHF	TGTGCCAGCAGCTTAGGACAGAGTAATTCACCCCTCCACTTT
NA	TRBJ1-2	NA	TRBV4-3	CASSRWPREGYGYTF	TGCGCCAGCAGCCGATGGCCCAGGGAGGGATATGGCTACACCTTC
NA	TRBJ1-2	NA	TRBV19	CASSYVGTKETF	TGTGCCAGTAGTTACGTCGGGACAAAAGAAACCTTC
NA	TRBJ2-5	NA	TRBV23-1	CASSHTSQETQYF	TGCGCCAGCAGTCACACGAGTCAAGAGACCCAGTACTTC
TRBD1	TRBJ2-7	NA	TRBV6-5	CASSPTGIREQYF	TGTGCCAGCAGTCCGACAGGGATCCGCGAGCAGTACTTC
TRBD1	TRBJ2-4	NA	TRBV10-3	CAISESRTGYIQYF	TGTGCCATCAGTGAGTCTAGGACAGGGTACATTCAGTACTTC
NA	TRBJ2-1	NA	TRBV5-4	CASSRGSYNGQFF	TGTGCCAGCAGCAGGGGCTCCTACAATGGGCAGTTCTTC
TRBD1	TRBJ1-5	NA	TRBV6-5	CASKKQGGNQPQHF	TGTGCCAGCAAGAAACAGGGGGGCAATCAGCCCCAGCATTTT
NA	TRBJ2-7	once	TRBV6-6	CASSSTGSYEQYF	TGTGCCAGCAGTTCCACTGGTTCCTACGAGCAGTACTTC
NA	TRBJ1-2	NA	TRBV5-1	CASSLGGGYGYTF	TGCGCCAGCAGCTTGGGCGGTGGCTATGGCTACACCTTC
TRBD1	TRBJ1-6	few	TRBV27	CASSQSGGNNSPLHF	TGTGCCAGCAGTCAGTCAGGGGGTAATAATTCACCCCTCCACTTT
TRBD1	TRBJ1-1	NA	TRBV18	CASSPQGANTEAFF	TGTGCCAGCTCACCGCAGGGGGCTAACACTGAAGCTTTCTTT
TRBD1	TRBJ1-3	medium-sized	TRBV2	CASVSGGISGNTIYF	TGTGCCAGCGTTTCAGGGGGGATCTCTGGAAACACCATATATTTT
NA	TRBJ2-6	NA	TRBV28	CASRDRSGANVLTF	TGTGCCAGCCGGGATAGGTCCGGGGCCAACGTCCTGACTTTC
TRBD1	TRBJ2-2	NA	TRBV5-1	CASSPEGQATGELFF	TGCGCCAGCAGCCCCGAGGGACAGGCCACCGGGGAGCTGTTTTTT
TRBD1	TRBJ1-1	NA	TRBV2	CASQGQGDTEAFF	TGTGCCAGCCAGGGACAGGGGGACACTGAAGCTTTCTTT
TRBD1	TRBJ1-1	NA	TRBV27	CASAKTGTGMNTEAFF	TGTGCCAGCGCCAAAACCGGGACAGGGATGAACACTGAAGCTTTCTTT
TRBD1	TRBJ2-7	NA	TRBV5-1	CASSLAPGQQTYEQYF	TGCGCCAGCAGCTTGGCCCCGGGACAGCAAACCTACGAGCAGTACTTC
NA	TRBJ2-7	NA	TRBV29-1	CSVEVTSSYEQYF	TGCAGCGTTGAAGTGACTAGCTCCTACGAGCAGTACTTC
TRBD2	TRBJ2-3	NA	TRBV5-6	CASSRPASGDTQYF	TGTGCCAGCAGCAGGCCGGCTAGCGGGGATACGCAGTATTTT
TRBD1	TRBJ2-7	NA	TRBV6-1	CASSEYRTGGNEQYF	TGTGCCAGCAGTGAATATAGGACAGGTGGAAACGAGCAGTACTTC